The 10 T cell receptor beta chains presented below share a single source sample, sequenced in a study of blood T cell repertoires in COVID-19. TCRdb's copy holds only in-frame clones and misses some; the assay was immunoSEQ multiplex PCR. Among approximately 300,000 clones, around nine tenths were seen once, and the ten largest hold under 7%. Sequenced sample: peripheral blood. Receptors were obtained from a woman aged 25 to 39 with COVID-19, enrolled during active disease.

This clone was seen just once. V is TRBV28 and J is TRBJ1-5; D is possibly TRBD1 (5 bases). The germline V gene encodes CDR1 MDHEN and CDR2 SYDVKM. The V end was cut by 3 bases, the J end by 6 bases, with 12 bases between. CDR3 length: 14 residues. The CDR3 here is CASSFSRAVQPQHF. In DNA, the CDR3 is TGTGCCAGCAGTTTTAGCAGGGCAGTTCAGCCCCAGCATTTT.

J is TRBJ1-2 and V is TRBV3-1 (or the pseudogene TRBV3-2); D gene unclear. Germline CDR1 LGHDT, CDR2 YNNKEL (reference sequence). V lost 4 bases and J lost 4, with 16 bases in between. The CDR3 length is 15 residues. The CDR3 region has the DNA TGTGCCAGCAGCCTCGAATTAGGGAGAGGCTATGGCTACACCTTC. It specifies CASSLELGRGYGYTF.

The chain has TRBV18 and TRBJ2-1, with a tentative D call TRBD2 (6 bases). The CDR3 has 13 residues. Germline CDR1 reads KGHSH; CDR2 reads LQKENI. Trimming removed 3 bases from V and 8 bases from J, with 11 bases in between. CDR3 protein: CASSPPSVDEQFF. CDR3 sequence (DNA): TGTGCCAGCTCACCCCCTAGCGTCGATGAGCAGTTCTTC.

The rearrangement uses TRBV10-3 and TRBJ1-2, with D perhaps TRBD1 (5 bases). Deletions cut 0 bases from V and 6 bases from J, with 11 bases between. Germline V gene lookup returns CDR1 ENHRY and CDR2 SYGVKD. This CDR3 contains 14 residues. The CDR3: CAISESEGGDGYTF. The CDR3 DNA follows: TGTGCCATCAGTGAGTCGGAGGGAGGGGATGGCTACACCTTC.

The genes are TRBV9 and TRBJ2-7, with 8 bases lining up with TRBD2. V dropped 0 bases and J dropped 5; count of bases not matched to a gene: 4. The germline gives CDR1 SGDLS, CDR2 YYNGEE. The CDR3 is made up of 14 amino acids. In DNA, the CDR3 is TGTGCCAGCAGCGTAGGCGCGGGAGGTAACGAGCAGTACTTC. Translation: CASSVGAGGNEQYF.

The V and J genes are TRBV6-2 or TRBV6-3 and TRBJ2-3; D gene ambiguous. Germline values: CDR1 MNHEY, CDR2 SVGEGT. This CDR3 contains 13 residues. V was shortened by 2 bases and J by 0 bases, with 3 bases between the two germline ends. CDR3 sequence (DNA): TGTGCCAGCAGTTACACTAGCACAGATACGCAGTATTTT. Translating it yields CASSYTSTDTQYF.

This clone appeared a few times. The CDR3: CASSQDRDSSGNTIYF. As DNA, the CDR3 is TGCGCCAGCAGCCAAGATCGGGACAGCTCTGGAAACACCATATATTTT. The chain couples TRBV4-3 to TRBJ1-3, with 7 positions matching TRBD1. Germline CDR1 LGHNA, CDR2 YSLEER. There are 16 residues in the CDR3. After removal of 0 bases from V and 0 bases from J, the junction contained 2 bases not matched to a gene.

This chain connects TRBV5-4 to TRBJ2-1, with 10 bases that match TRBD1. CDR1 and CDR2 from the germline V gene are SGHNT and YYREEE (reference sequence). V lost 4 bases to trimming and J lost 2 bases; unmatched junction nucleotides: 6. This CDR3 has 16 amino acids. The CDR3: CASSRPDRGAYNEQFF. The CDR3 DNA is TGTGCCAGCAGCCGCCCGGACAGGGGGGCCTACAATGAGCAGTTCTTC.

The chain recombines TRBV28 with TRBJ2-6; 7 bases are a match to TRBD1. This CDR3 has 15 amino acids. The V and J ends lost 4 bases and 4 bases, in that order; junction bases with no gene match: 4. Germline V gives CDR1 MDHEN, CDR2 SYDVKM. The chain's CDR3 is CASSSTGVGANVLTF. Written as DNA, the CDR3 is TGTGCCAGCAGTTCCACAGGGGTAGGGGCCAACGTCCTGACTTTC.

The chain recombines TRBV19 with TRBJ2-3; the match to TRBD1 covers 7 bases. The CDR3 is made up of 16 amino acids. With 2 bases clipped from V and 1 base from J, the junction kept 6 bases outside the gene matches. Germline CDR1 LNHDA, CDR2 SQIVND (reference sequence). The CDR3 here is CASSIMGQGGTDTQYF. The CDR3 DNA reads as TGTGCCAGTAGTATAATGGGGCAGGGGGGCACAGATACGCAGTATTTT.